The 13 T cell receptor beta chains below all came from one sample that was sequenced in a study of cytomegalovirus exposure and HLA in healthy donors. PCR amplification relied on 60 Vbeta primers (plus 13 Jbeta primers). Some clones are missing from TCRdb's copy, which holds only in-frame ones; the method was immunoSEQ multiplex PCR. The sample has nearly 110,000 clones; around three quarters are singletons. The sequencing input was PBMCs. These TCRs come from a boy between 10 and 17 years old in good health and CMV-seronegative.

This chain links TRBV7-9 with TRBJ1-1, with a weak D call TRBD1 (5 bases). The CDR3 consists of 14 residues. Germline values: CDR1 SEHNR, CDR2 FQNEAQ (reference sequence). Trimming stripped 8 bases from V and 3 bases from J, with 16 bases between. The CDR3 DNA reads as TGTGCCAGCTCCTATTCGGGGGAGGACACTGAAGCTTTCTTT. As protein: CASSYSGEDTEAFF.

V gene TRBV28 combines with J gene TRBJ2-7, with 11 positions matching TRBD1. Losses at the gene ends were 7 bases for V and 5 bases for J; bases not matched to a gene: 10. The CDR3 consists of 15 residues. Germline lookup yields CDR1 MDHEN and CDR2 SYDVKM. In DNA, the CDR3 is TGTGCCAGCAACGCTTATGGACAGGGGGCAAACGAGCAGTACTTC. It yields the protein CASNAYGQGANEQYF.

The chain couples TRBV4-2 to TRBJ2-1; D is uncertain. V lost 0 bases and J 0 bases, leaving 15 bases between the germline ends. The germline V gene has CDR1 LGHNA and CDR2 YNFKEQ. The CDR3 spans 18 residues. The chain's CDR3 is CASSQEPSSFGSYNEQFF. The CDR3, as DNA: TGTGCCAGCAGCCAAGAACCTAGTTCCTTTGGCTCCTACAATGAGCAGTTCTTC.

The genes are TRBV7-2 and TRBJ1-1; D possibly corresponds to TRBD1 (6 bases). Trimming shortened V by 4 bases and J by 0 bases, and 9 bases separated the two germline ends. From germline, CDR1 is SGHTA and CDR2 FQGNSA. This CDR3 has 14 amino acids. The CDR3 loop is CASSYGQLNTEAFF. The CDR3 DNA is TGTGCCAGCAGCTACGGACAGTTGAACACTGAAGCTTTCTTT.

This clone has more than one count but fewer than ten. The chain has TRBV5-5 and TRBJ1-1; tentative D call: TRBD1 (5 bases). V was trimmed by 3 bases and J by 4 bases, leaving 13 bases between them. The germline V gene encodes CDR1 SGHKS and CDR2 YYEKEE (reference sequence). The CDR3 is 14 amino acids. In DNA, the CDR3 is TGTGCCAGCAGCTACCTAGAAAGGGGCACTGAAGCTTTCTTT. Translation: CASSYLERGTEAFF.

The chain couples TRBV28 to TRBJ2-5; 12 positions agree with TRBD2. Germline V gives CDR1 MDHEN, CDR2 SYDVKM. V shed 4 bases, J shed 4 bases, and the junction held 4 bases outside the gene matches. CDR3 length equals 15 residues. The CDR3 loop reads CASSSPTSGGETQYF. In nucleotides, the CDR3 is TGTGCCAGCAGTTCTCCGACTAGCGGGGGAGAGACCCAGTACTTC. Supplemented by reference TRBV28 and TRBJ2-5, the full variable domain reads DVKVTQSSRYLVKRTGEKVFLECVQDMDHENMFWYRQDPGLGLRLIYFSYDVKMKEKGDIPEGYSVSREKKERFSLILESASTNQTSMYLCASSSPTSGGETQYFGPGTRLLVL.

This sequence joins TRBV4-1 and TRBJ1-4, with 11 bases that match TRBD1. The germline gives CDR1 MGHRA, CDR2 YSYEKL. V was pared by 1 base and J by 7 bases, with 8 bases of the junction left unmatched. This CDR3 region has 17 residues. The CDR3 DNA follows: TGCGCCAGCAGCCAAGGGACAGGGGGCGTGTTATTTGAAAAACTGTTTTTT. It codes for CASSQGTGGVLFEKLFF.

CDR3 residues: CASGSRVGDTQYF. The CDR3 nucleotides are TGTGCTAGTGGAAGTCGGGTTGGAGATACGCAGTATTTT. V and J are TRBV12-5 and TRBJ2-3, with D hard to call. The CDR3 totals 13 residues. The V end lost 6 bases, the J end lost 5 bases, and 12 bases lay between the germline ends. Germline CDR1 and CDR2: LGHNT and FRNRAP.

The J gene is TRBJ2-3, the V gene TRBV5-1, with D hard to call. The germline gives CDR1 SGHRS, CDR2 YFSETQ. V gave up 3 bases and J gave up 0 bases, with 11 bases separating them. This CDR3 is 15 amino acids long. CDR3 region: CASSSLTTSTDTQYF. For the CDR3, the DNA is TGCGCCAGCAGCTCACTAACTACGAGCACAGATACGCAGTATTTT.

The chain recombines TRBV5-4 with TRBJ2-1, with TRBD2 identical over 9 bases. Germline V gives CDR1 SGHNT, CDR2 YYREEE (reference sequence). This CDR3 is built from 15 residues. V shed 4 bases and J 3 bases; nucleotides not matched to a gene: 5. CDR3 amino acids: CASSPLAGLYNEQFF. The CDR3 coding sequence is TGTGCCAGCAGCCCGCTAGCGGGACTCTACAATGAGCAGTTCTTC.

This clone was detected only once. J is TRBJ2-5 and V is TRBV5-1; a weak D match, TRBD1 (5 bases). Germline V lookup: CDR1 SGHRS, CDR2 YFSETQ. Between the trimmed V and J ends, which lost 6 bases and 3 bases, there was a span of 9 bases. The CDR3 has 12 residues. The CDR3 region has the DNA TGCGCCAGCAAACAGGATGAAGAGACCCAGTACTTC. It yields the protein CASKQDEETQYF. Combining the CDR3 with reference TRBV5-1 and TRBJ2-5 gives the whole variable domain KAGVTQTPRYLIKTRGQQVTLSCSPISGHRSVSWYQQTPGQGLQFLFEYFSETQRNKGNFPGRFSGRQFSNSRSEMNVSTLELGDSALYLCASKQDEETQYFGPGTRLLVL.

J is TRBJ1-1 and V is TRBV5-4; D is perhaps TRBD1 (5 bases). Trimming cost V 1 base and J 1 base, with 11 bases left between them. The CDR3 is made up of 15 amino acids. Germline V gene data show CDR1 as SGHNT and CDR2 as YYREEE (reference sequence). In nucleotides, the CDR3 is TGTGCCAGCAGCTTGACTCGGCAGGGGAACACTGAAGCTTTCTTT. Protein product: CASSLTRQGNTEAFF. Filled out from reference TRBV5-4 and TRBJ1-1, the complete variable domain reads ETGVTQSPTHLIKTRGQQVTLRCSSQSGHNTVSWYQQALGQGPQFIFQYYREEENGRGNFPPRFSGLQFPNYSSELNVNALELDDSALYLCASSLTRQGNTEAFFGQGTRLTVV.

V usage is TRBV2 and J usage is TRBJ2-1, with D possibly matching TRBD2 (6 bases). The CDR3 covers 12 residues. The germline V gene encodes CDR1 SNHLY and CDR2 FYNNEI. V was shortened by 2 bases and J by 14 bases, with 13 bases between the two germline ends. CDR3: CASSERAGTEFF. As DNA, the CDR3 is TGTGCCAGCAGTGAACGGGCGGGGACGGAGTTCTTC. The full variable domain, with the rest looked up from reference TRBV2 and TRBJ2-1, is EPEVTQTPSHQVTQMGQEVILRCVPISNHLYFYWYRQILGQKVEFLVSFYNNEISEKSEIFDDQFSVERPDGSNFTLKIRSTKLEDSAMYFCASSERAGTEFFGPGTRLTVL.